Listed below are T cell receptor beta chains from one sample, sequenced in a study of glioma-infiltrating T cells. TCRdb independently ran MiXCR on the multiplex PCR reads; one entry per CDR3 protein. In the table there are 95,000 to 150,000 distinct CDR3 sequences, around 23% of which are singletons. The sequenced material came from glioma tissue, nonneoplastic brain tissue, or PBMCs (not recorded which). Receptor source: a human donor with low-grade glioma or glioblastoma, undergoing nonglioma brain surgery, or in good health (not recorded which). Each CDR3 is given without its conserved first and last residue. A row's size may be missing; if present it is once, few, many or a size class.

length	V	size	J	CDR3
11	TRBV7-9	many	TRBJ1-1	ASRAPRDSKAF
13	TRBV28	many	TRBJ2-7	ASSFEGAGLREQY
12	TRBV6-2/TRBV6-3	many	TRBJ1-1	ASSYAGGGTEAF
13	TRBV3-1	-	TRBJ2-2	ASRWDSIRTGELF
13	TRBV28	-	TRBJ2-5	ASSLRRRNQETQH
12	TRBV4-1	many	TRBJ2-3	ASSKQDSTDTQY
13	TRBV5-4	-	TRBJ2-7	ASSLGQGGPIEQY
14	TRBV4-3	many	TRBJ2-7	ASSPNFSGRAGEQY
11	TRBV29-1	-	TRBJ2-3	SPHLAPGDTQY
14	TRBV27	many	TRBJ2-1	ASSRLGGGPLNEQF
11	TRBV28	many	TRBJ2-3	ATKDRASDTQY
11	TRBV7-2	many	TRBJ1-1	ASSLGGPPEAF
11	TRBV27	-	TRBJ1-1	ASQRQGGTEAF
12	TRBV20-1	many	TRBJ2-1	SARDGGRLNEQF
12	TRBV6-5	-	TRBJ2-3	ASGGREVGDTQY
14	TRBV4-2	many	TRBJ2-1	ASSQAGTSGINEQF
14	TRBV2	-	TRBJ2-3	ASTGLGAGVRDTQY
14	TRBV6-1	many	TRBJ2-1	ASRLAGGYSYNEQF
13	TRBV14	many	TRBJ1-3	ASRKTGTKRDTIY